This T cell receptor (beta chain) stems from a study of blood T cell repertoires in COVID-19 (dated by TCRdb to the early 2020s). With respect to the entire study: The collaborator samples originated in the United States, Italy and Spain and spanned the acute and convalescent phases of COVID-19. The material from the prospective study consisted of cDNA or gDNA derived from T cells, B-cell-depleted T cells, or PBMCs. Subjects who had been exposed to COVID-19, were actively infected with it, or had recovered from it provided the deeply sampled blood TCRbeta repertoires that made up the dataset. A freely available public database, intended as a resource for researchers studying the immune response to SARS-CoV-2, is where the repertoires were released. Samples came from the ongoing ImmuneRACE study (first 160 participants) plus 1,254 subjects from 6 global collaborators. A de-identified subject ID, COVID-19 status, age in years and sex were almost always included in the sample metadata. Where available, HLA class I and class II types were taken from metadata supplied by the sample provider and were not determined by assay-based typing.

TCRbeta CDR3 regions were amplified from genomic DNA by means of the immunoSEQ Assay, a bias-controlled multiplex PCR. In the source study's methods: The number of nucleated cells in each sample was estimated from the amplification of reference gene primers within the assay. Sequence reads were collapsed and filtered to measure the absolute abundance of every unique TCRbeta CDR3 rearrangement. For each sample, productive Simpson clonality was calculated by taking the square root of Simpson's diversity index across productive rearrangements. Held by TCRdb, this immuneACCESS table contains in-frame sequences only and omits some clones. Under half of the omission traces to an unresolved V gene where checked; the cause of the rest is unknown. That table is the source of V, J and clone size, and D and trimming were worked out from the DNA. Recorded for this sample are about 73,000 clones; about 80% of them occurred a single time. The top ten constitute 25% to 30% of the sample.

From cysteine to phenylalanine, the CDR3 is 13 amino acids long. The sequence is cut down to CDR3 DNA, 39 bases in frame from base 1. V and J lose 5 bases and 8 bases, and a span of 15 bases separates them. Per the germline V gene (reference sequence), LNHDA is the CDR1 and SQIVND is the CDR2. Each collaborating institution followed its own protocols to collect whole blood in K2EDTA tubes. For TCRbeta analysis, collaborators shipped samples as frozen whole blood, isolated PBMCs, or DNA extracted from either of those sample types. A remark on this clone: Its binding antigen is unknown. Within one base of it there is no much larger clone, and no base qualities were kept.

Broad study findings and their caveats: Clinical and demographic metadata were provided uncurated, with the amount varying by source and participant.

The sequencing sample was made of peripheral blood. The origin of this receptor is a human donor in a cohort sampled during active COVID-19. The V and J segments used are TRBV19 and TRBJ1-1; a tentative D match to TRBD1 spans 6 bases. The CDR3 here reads CASSLGGGEEAFF. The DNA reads TGTGCCAGTAGTCTGGGCGGGGGCGAGGAAGCTTTCTTT.